The rows below give T cell receptor beta chains drawn from one sample of a study of T cells in Graves' hyperthyroidism and ophthalmopathy. TCRdb re-called the multiplex PCR reads through MiXCR, storing one row per CDR3 protein. This table holds roughly 350,000 distinct CDR3 sequences, roughly 13% found once. Material for sequencing was blood. The receptors stem from a woman in her thirties or forties with Graves' ophthalmopathy. The CDR3 runs from the conserved cysteine through the conserved F or W. The D gene is left open where the match is weak. Some rows mark clone size as missing; the rest say once, few, many or name a class of expanded clone.

J gene: TRBJ2-5
D gene: TRBD2
V gene: TRBV11-2
clone size: many
CDR3 protein: CASSFRTRSIGYGETQYF
CDR3 DNA: TGTGCCAGCAGCTTCCGGACTAGAAGTATTGGGTACGGGGAGACCCAGTACTTC

J gene: TRBJ1-2
D gene: TRBD1
V gene: TRBV6-1
clone size: few
CDR3 protein: CASSRGVVLQGGSNYGYTF
CDR3 DNA: TGTGCCAGCAGTCGAGGAGTTGTATTGCAGGGGGGTTCTAACTATGGCTACACCTTC

J gene: TRBJ1-3
D gene: TRBD1
V gene: TRBV2
clone size: .
CDR3 protein: CASSAITGVRGNTIYF
CDR3 DNA: TGTGCCAGCAGTGCTATCACAGGGGTTCGTGGAAACACCATATATTTT

J gene: TRBJ2-7
D gene: TRBD2
V gene: TRBV13
clone size: .
CDR3 protein: CASSMRLAGEYEQYF
CDR3 DNA: TGTGCCAGCAGCATGAGACTAGCGGGAGAATACGAGCAGTACTTC

J gene: TRBJ2-1
D gene: .
V gene: TRBV12-3/TRBV12-4
clone size: many
CDR3 protein: CASSLIAYYNEQFF
CDR3 DNA: TGTGCCAGCAGTTTAATAGCGTACTACAATGAGCAGTTCTTC

J gene: TRBJ2-1
D gene: TRBD2
V gene: TRBV5-6
clone size: .
CDR3 protein: CASSSLPGLRNEQFF
CDR3 DNA: TGTGCCAGCAGCTCGCTACCGGGACTAAGGAATGAGCAGTTCTTC

J gene: TRBJ1-1
D gene: TRBD1
V gene: TRBV12-3/TRBV12-4
clone size: many
CDR3 protein: CASSRRGQGRPEAFF
CDR3 DNA: TGTGCCAGCAGTCGGAGGGGACAGGGGCGCCCTGAAGCTTTCTTT

J gene: TRBJ1-5
D gene: .
V gene: TRBV24-1
clone size: .
CDR3 protein: CATSDPGGGNQPQHF
CDR3 DNA: TGTGCCACCAGTGACCCGGGAGGGGGCAATCAGCCCCAGCATTTT

J gene: TRBJ1-2
D gene: .
V gene: TRBV14
clone size: few
CDR3 protein: CASSQRLGYGYTF
CDR3 DNA: TGTGCCAGCAGCCAAAGGCTTGGTTATGGCTACACCTTC

J gene: TRBJ2-1
D gene: .
V gene: TRBV12-5
clone size: few
CDR3 protein: CASGLVLAPIQGYNEQFF
CDR3 DNA: TGTGCTAGTGGTTTGGTATTGGCCCCTATACAGGGATACAATGAGCAGTTCTTC

J gene: TRBJ1-1
D gene: TRBD1
V gene: TRBV20-1
clone size: .
CDR3 protein: CSAYRLLRDRGSSEAFF
CDR3 DNA: TGCAGTGCTTATAGACTGCTCCGGGACAGAGGATCATCTGAAGCTTTCTTT

J gene: TRBJ1-1
D gene: .
V gene: TRBV6-1
clone size: many
CDR3 protein: CASRYMNTEAFF
CDR3 DNA: TGTGCCAGCAGGTACATGAACACTGAAGCTTTCTTT

J gene: TRBJ2-3
D gene: TRBD2
V gene: TRBV20-1
clone size: many
CDR3 protein: CSARPGTSRPDTQYF
CDR3 DNA: TGCAGTGCCAGACCCGGGACTAGTAGACCAGATACGCAGTATTTT

J gene: TRBJ1-4
D gene: .
V gene: TRBV27
clone size: many
CDR3 protein: CASSLYGGQHEKLFF
CDR3 DNA: TGTGCCAGCAGTTTATACGGGGGGCAGCATGAAAAACTGTTTTTT

J gene: TRBJ2-5
D gene: TRBD1
V gene: TRBV25-1
clone size: many
CDR3 protein: CASSENRGQGETQYF
CDR3 DNA: TGTGCCAGCAGTGAGAACAGGGGTCAGGGGGAGACCCAGTACTTC

J gene: TRBJ1-5
D gene: TRBD1
V gene: TRBV16
clone size: many
CDR3 protein: CASSQSIGTGARNNQPQHF
CDR3 DNA: TGTGCCAGCAGCCAATCGATTGGGACAGGGGCTCGAAATAATCAGCCCCAGCATTTT

J gene: TRBJ2-1
D gene: TRBD2
V gene: TRBV14
clone size: .
CDR3 protein: CASSRTSGSLGEQFF
CDR3 DNA: TGTGCCAGCAGCCGGACTAGCGGGAGTCTCGGTGAGCAGTTCTTC

J gene: TRBJ2-2
D gene: TRBD2
V gene: TRBV11-2
clone size: many
CDR3 protein: CASSFGLDGGELFF
CDR3 DNA: TGTGCCAGCAGCTTCGGACTAGATGGCGGGGAGCTGTTTTTT

J gene: TRBJ2-7
D gene: .
V gene: TRBV25-1
clone size: many
CDR3 protein: CASSEDSSYEQYF
CDR3 DNA: TGTGCCAGCAGTGAGGACAGTAGCTACGAGCAGTACTTC

J gene: TRBJ2-1
D gene: TRBD2
V gene: TRBV24-1
clone size: many
CDR3 protein: CATSDERELVEQFF
CDR3 DNA: TGTGCCACCAGTGATGAGCGGGAGTTGGTTGAGCAGTTCTTC